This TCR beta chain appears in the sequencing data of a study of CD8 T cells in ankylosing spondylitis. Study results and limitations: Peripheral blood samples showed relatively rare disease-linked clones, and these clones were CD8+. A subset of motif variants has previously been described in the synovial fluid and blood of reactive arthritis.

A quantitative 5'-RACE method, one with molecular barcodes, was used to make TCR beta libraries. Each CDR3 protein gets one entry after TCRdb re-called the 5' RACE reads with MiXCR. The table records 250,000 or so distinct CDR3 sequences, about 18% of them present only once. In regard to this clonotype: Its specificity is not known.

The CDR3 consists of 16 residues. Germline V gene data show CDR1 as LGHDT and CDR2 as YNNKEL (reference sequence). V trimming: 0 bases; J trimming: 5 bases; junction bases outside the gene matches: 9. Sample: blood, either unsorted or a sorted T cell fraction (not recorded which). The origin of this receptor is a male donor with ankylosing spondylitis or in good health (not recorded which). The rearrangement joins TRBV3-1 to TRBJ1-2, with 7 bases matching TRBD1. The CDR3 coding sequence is TGTGCCAGCAGCCAAGAAGCCCTACAGGGGAAGTATGGCTACACCTTC. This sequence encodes CASSQEALQGKYGYTF. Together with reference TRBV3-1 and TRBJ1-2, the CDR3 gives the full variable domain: DTAVSQTPKYLVTQMGNDKSIKCEQNLGHDTMYWYKQDSKKFLKIMFSYNNKELIINETVPNRFSPKSPDKAHLNLHINSLELGDSAVYFCASSQEALQGKYGYTFGSGTRLTVV.